This entry concerns a single T cell receptor (beta chain). These data come from a study of blood T cell repertoires in COVID-19. Turning to the study itself: From the United States, Italy and Spain came samples of acute and convalescent COVID-19.

Per the authors' pipeline: Nucleated cell number was recorded as an estimate derived from reference gene primer amplification. TCRdb's table, derived via immunoSEQ multiplex PCR, lists solely in-frame clones and lacks some. D and trimming were read from the DNA, whereas the V and J calls and clone size are those reported in that table. The sample includes 180,000 or so clones, around 86% of them seen just once. Those who participated ranged in age from roughly 18 to 90 years and resided in about two dozen US areas. V lost 3 bases, J lost 8 bases, and 8 bases stayed unmatched. CDR1 and CDR2 from the germline V gene are MDHEN and SYDVKM. The CDR3 sequence is 14 residues long.

J is TRBJ1-2 and V is TRBV28, with 8 positions matching TRBD1. This receptor was identified in a man aged 40-49 years with acute COVID-19. Sequencing was carried out using PBMCs or T cells enriched from blood (not recorded which). The CDR3 DNA sequence: TGTGCCAGCAGTTTGTTCCGGGACAGGAGAGGCTACACCTTC. This codes for CASSLFRDRRGYTF.